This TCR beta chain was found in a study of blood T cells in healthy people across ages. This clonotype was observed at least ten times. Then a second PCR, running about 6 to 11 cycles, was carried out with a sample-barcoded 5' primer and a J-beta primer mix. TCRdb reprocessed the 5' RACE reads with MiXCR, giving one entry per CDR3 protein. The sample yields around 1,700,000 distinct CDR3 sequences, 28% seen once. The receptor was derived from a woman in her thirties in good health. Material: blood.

The CDR3 DNA reads as TGTGCCATCAGTGAGTATACAGGAAACAATCAGCCCCAGCATTTT. Translation: CAISEYTGNNQPQHF. The gene calls are TRBV10-3 and TRBJ1-5; D is possibly TRBD1 (5 bases). V shed 1 base and J shed 3 bases, with 10 bases lying between them. CDR1 and CDR2 (germline): ENHRY, SYGVKD. CDR3 length: 15 residues.